Listed below are T cell receptor beta chains from one sample, sequenced in a study of T-cell memory formation after mild COVID-19. MiXCR, run by TCRdb on the 5' RACE reads, gives a single entry per CDR3 protein. The sample yields around 140,000 distinct CDR3 sequences, about 6.1% seen once. The sample taken for sequencing was PBMCs or a T cell subset sorted from them (not recorded which). The source of these receptors is an adult woman who had mild COVID-19 (a few samples of this study predate the infection). Cell type and time point are not known. The CDR3 runs from the conserved cysteine through the conserved F or W. D genes are given only for firm matches. Clone size is not always given. Where it is, it says once, few, many or a class for expanded clones.

TRBJ2-2 | - | 15 | TRBV24-1 | - | TGTGCCACCAGTGAGGTAGCAGCGAACACCGGGGAGCTGTTTTTT | CATSEVAANTGELFF
TRBJ1-1 | few | 17 | TRBV7-9 | - | TGTGCCAGCAGCCCCCGAGCAGGGCCCAACCCGGCCACTGAAGCTTTCTTT | CASSPRAGPNPATEAFF
TRBJ2-7 | few | 14 | TRBV5-4 | - | TGTGCCAGCAGCCCTGGACAGCTACTGAGTGAGCAGTACTTC | CASSPGQLLSEQYF
TRBJ1-4 | few | 15 | TRBV7-3 | TRBD1 | TGTGCCAGCAGCACTGGGACAGGGGGCAGTGAAAAACTGTTTTTT | CASSTGTGGSEKLFF
TRBJ1-5 | - | 14 | TRBV12-3/TRBV12-4 | - | TGTGCCAGCAGTCCCGGGACACTGGAATCATGGCAGCATTTT | CASSPGTLESWQHF
TRBJ2-7 | few | 18 | TRBV12-3/TRBV12-4 | TRBD1 | TGTGCCAGCAGTCACCTCGGGACAGGGGGCGCGGCCCAAAACGAGCAGTACTTC | CASSHLGTGGAAQNEQYF
TRBJ2-7 | - | 14 | TRBV12-3/TRBV12-4 | - | TGTGCCAGCAGTTCTGGACCCTCTCCGGGCGAGCAGTACTTC | CASSSGPSPGEQYF
TRBJ2-1 | many | 17 | TRBV18 | - | TGTGCCAGCTCACCCCTTCCCCCGGGATCGTCCTACAATGAGCAGTTCTTC | CASSPLPPGSSYNEQFF
TRBJ1-2 | many | 13 | TRBV28 | - | TGTGCCAGCAGTTTAGAGGAGGACTATGGCTACACCTTC | CASSLEEDYGYTF
TRBJ2-2 | few | 18 | TRBV5-1 | TRBD2 | TGCGCCAGCAGCTTCGGACTAGCGGGAGGGCCAGACGTCGGGGAGCTGTTTTTT | CASSFGLAGGPDVGELFF
TRBJ2-1 | few | 16 | TRBV20-1 | TRBD2 | TGCAGTGCTAGCCCACTAGCGGACACCTCCTACAATGAGCAGTTCTTC | CSASPLADTSYNEQFF
TRBJ2-1 | many | 16 | TRBV7-7 | - | TGTGCTAGCAGTCCGGGCGCATTTAGCTCCTACAATGAGCAGTTCTTC | CASSPGAFSSYNEQFF
TRBJ1-2 | - | 15 | TRBV9 | TRBD1 | TGTGCCAGCAGCGAATTCAGGACAGGGGCAAATGGCTACACCTTC | CASSEFRTGANGYTF
TRBJ2-1 | - | 14 | TRBV4-3 | - | TGCGCCAGCAGCCAGGCGGAGTGGGCCCATGAGCAGTTCTTC | CASSQAEWAHEQFF
TRBJ2-1 | many | 15 | TRBV10-3 | TRBD2 | TGTGCCATCAGTGAGTCGCTAGCGGGGCTCAATGAGCAGTTCTTC | CAISESLAGLNEQFF
TRBJ2-3 | - | 15 | TRBV11-3 | - | TGTGCCAGCGGGGGTGGAGCGAAAGGCACAGATACGCAGTATTTT | CASGGGAKGTDTQYF
TRBJ1-1 | - | 14 | TRBV7-3 | - | TGTGCCAGCAGCACCGACAGCCTGAACACTGAAGATTTCTTT | CASSTDSLNTEDFF
TRBJ1-2 | few | 15 | TRBV7-2 | TRBD1 | TGTGCCAGCAGCTTATTGACAGGGGGTGTCGATGGCTACACCTTC | CASSLLTGGVDGYTF
TRBJ2-1 | many | 15 | TRBV5-1 | TRBD2 | TGCGCCAGCAGCTTGGGGTTAGCGGGACACAATGAGCAGTTCTTC | CASSLGLAGHNEQFF
TRBJ1-5 | many | 12 | TRBV6-5 | - | TGTGCCAGTTCAGCTCCAAATCAGCCCCAGCATTTT | CASSAPNQPQHF
TRBJ2-2 | - | 10 | TRBV30 | - | TGTGCCTGGAACACCGGGGAGCTGTTTTTT | CAWNTGELFF
TRBJ1-5 | few | 14 | TRBV12-3/TRBV12-4 | - | TGTGCCAGCAGTTTAGGCCCGAGCAATCAGCCCCAGCATTTT | CASSLGPSNQPQHF
TRBJ2-5 | many | 15 | TRBV29-1 | - | TGCAGCGTCCATCAGGCCGGGACGGGGGAAGAGACCCAGTACTTC | CSVHQAGTGEETQYF
TRBJ2-3 | - | 14 | TRBV12-3/TRBV12-4 | TRBD2 | TGTGCCAGCACTCTGGGACTAGCAGGCGATACGCAGTATTTT | CASTLGLAGDTQYF
TRBJ2-1 | few | 15 | TRBV6-5 | - | TGTGCCAGCAGCCGGAAGACAGCTACTTACAATGAGCAGTTCTTC | CASSRKTATYNEQFF
TRBJ2-1 | many | 13 | TRBV7-8 | - | TGTGCCAGCAGCCTCATGCTTAACAATGAGCAGTTCTTC | CASSLMLNNEQFF
TRBJ2-1 | - | 17 | TRBV19 | TRBD1 | TGTGCCAGTAGTAGCCGGGACAGGCCGAGCTCCTACAATGAGCAGTTCTTC | CASSSRDRPSSYNEQFF
TRBJ1-2 | many | 14 | TRBV7-9 | TRBD1 | TGTGCCAGCAGCTCTCAGACAGGGGGAGGAGGCTACACCTTC | CASSSQTGGGGYTF
TRBJ2-1 | - | 14 | TRBV2 | - | TGTGCCAGCACCCGTACCGGCGTAGGGTCTGAGCAGTTCTTC | CASTRTGVGSEQFF
TRBJ2-5 | many | 13 | TRBV29-1 | - | TGCAGCGTTGAATCAGGGGCCCGGGAGACCCAGTACTTC | CSVESGARETQYF
TRBJ1-5 | few | 15 | TRBV18 | - | TGTGCCAGCTCACCTGCCGACACAAGCAATCAGCCCCAGCATTTT | CASSPADTSNQPQHF
TRBJ2-2 | few | 15 | TRBV5-1 | - | TGCGCCAGCAGCACCCGTACTACTAACACCGGGGAGCTGTTTTTT | CASSTRTTNTGELFF
TRBJ1-1 | - | 15 | TRBV7-9 | - | TGTGCCAGCAGCCCTCGGACAAACATGAACACTGAAGCTTTCTTT | CASSPRTNMNTEAFF
TRBJ2-1 | many | 11 | TRBV27 | - | TGTGCCAGCAGTTTCTGGGGTGGGCAGTTCTTC | CASSFWGGQFF
TRBJ2-7 | few | 15 | TRBV7-9 | TRBD2 | TGTGCCAGCAGCCAAAGGACTAGCGGGAGAGGCGAGCAGTACTTC | CASSQRTSGRGEQYF
TRBJ1-5 | many | 15 | TRBV5-1 | - | TGCGCCAGCAGCTTAAGGGGGGATGGCAATCAGCCCCAGCATTTT | CASSLRGDGNQPQHF